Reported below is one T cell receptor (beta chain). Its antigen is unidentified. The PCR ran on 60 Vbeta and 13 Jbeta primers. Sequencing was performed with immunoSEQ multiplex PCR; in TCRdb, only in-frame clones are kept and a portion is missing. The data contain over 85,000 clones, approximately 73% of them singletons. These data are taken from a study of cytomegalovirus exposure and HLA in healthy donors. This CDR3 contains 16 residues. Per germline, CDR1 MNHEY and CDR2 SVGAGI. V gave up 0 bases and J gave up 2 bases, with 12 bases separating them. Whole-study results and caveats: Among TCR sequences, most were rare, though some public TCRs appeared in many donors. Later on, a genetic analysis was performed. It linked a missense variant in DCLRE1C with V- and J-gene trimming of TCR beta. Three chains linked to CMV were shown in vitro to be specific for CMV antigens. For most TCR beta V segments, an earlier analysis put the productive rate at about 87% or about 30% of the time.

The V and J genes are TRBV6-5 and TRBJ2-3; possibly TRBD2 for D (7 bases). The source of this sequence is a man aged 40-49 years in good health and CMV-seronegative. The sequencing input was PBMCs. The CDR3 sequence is CASSYSAGANTDTQYF. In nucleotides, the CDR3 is TGTGCCAGCAGTTACTCGGCGGGGGCCAACACAGATACGCAGTATTTT.